What follows is one T cell receptor beta chain and its context. Trimming at V came to 5 bases and at J to 8 bases, leaving 10 bases not matched to a gene. The CDR3 totals 14 residues. Per germline, CDR1 MDHEN and CDR2 SYDVKM. The repertoire was sequenced with immunoSEQ multiplex PCR; TCRdb's copy has only in-frame clones and lacks some. The profile shows approximately 68,000 clones, 65% to 90% of them singletons. This sample was taken from a study of blood T cell repertoires in COVID-19. The clonotype was recovered from a man aged 65 to 79 with active or convalescent COVID-19. The source material was peripheral blood. The rearrangement uses TRBV28 and TRBJ1-2, with 8 bases identical to TRBD1. The CDR3: CASSITGGLRGYTF. The DNA of the CDR3 is TGTGCCAGCAGTATCACAGGGGGACTCCGAGGCTACACCTTC.